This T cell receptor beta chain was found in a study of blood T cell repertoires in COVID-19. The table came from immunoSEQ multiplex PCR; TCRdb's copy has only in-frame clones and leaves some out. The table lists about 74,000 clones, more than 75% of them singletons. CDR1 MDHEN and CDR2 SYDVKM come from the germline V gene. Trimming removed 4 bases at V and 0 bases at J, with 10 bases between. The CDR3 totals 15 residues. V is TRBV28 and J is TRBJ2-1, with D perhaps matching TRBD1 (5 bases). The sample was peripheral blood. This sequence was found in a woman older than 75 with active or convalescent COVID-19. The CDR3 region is CASSSTGLSYNEQFF. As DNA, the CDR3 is TGTGCCAGCAGTTCCACAGGCCTCTCCTACAATGAGCAGTTCTTC.